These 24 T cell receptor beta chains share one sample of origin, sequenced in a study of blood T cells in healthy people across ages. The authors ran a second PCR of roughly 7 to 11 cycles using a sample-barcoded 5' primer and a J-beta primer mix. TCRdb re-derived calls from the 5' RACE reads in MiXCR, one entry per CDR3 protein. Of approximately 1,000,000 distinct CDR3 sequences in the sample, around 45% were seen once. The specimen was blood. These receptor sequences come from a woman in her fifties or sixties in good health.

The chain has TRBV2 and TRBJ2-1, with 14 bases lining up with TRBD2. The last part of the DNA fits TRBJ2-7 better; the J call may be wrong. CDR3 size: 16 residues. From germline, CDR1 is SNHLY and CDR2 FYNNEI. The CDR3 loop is CASRDRTSGGYNEQYF. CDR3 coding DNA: TGTGCCAGCAGGGACCGGACTAGCGGGGGGTACAATGAGCAGTACTTC.

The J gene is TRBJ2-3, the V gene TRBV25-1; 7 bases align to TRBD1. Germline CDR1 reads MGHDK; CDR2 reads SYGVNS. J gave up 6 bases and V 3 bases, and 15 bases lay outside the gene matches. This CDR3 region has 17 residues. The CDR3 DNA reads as TGTGCCAGCAGTGAGACCCAACGCGAACAGGGGCGGGATACGCAGTATTTT. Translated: CASSETQREQGRDTQYF.

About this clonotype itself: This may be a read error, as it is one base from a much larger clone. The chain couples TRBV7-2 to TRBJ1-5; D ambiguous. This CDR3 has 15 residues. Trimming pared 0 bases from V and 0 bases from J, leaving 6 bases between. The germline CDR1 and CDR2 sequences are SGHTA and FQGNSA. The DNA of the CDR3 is TGTGCCAGCAGCTTAGCAGGTCATAGCAATCAGCCCCAGCATTTT. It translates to CASSLAGHSNQPQHF.

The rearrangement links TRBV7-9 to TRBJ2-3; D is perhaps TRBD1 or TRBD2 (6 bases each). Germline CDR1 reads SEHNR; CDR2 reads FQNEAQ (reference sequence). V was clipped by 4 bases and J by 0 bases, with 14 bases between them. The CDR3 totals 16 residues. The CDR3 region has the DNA TGTGCCAGCAGCTCCCGGGGGCGGATAAGCACAGATACGCAGTATTTT. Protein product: CASSSRGRISTDTQYF. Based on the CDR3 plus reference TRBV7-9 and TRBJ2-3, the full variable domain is DTGVSQNPRHKITKRGQNVTFRCDPISEHNRLYWYRQTLGQGPEFLTYFQNEAQLEKSRLLSDRFSAERPKGSFSTLEIQRTEQGDSAMYLCASSSRGRISTDTQYFGPGTRLTVL.

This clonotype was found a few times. The CDR3: CSALGLAGETDTQYF. In nucleotides, the CDR3 is TGCAGTGCCCTCGGACTAGCGGGAGAAACAGATACGCAGTATTTT. The rearrangement joins TRBV20-1 to TRBJ2-3; 13 nucleotides align to TRBD2. After removal of 6 bases from V and 3 bases from J, the junction contained 6 bases not matched to a gene. Germline V gene lookup returns CDR1 DFQATT and CDR2 SNEGSKA (reference sequence). The CDR3 has 15 residues.

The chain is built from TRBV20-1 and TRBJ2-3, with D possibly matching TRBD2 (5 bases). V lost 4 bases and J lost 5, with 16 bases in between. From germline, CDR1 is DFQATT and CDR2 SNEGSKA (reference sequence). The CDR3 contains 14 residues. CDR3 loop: CSAKEGLQEDTQYF. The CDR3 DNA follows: TGCAGTGCTAAAGAGGGCCTCCAAGAAGATACGCAGTATTTT.

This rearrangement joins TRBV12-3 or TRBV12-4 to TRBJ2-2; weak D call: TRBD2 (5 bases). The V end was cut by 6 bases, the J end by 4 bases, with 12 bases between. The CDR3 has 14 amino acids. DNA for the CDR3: TGTGCCAGCAGCCCCGGGATCCGCACCGGGGAGCTGTTTTTT. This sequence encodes CASSPGIRTGELFF.

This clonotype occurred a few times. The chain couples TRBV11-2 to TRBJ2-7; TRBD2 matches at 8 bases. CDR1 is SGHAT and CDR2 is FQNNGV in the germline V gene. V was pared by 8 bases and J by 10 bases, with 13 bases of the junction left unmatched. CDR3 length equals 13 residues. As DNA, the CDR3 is TGTGCCAGCGGTCGGACGGGGGGGACGTCCCAGTACTTC. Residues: CASGRTGGTSQYF.

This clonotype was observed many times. The CDR3 sequence is CASSSSSGTDTQYF. CDR3 nucleotides: TGCGCCAGCAGCTCCTCCTCTGGGACAGATACGCAGTATTTT. V is TRBV5-1 and J is TRBJ2-3; D not resolved. There are 14 residues in the CDR3. Germline CDR1 SGHRS, CDR2 YFSETQ. V was cut by 3 bases and J by 3 bases, with 11 bases left in between.

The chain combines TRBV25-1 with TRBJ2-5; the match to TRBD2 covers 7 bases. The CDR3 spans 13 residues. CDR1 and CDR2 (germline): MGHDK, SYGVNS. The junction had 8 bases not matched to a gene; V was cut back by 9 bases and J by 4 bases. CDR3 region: CASTSGGGETQYF. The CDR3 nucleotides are TGTGCCAGTACATCGGGGGGAGGAGAGACCCAGTACTTC.

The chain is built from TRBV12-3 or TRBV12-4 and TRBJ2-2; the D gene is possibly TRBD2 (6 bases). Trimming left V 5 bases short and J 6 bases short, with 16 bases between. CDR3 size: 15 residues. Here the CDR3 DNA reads TGTGCCAGCAGTCCGCCGGGAGCTAGGGCCGGGGAGCTGTTTTTT. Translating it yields CASSPPGARAGELFF.

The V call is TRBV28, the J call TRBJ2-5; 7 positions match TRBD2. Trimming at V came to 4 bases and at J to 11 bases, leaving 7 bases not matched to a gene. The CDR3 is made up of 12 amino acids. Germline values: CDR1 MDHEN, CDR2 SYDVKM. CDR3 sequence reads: CASSSVGREQYF. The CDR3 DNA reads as TGTGCCAGCAGTTCCGTGGGGCGGGAGCAGTACTTC.

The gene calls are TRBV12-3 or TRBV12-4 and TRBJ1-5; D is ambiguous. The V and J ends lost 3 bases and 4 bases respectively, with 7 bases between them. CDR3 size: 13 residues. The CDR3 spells CASSFSGNQPQHF. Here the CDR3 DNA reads TGTGCCAGCAGTTTTTCGGGGAATCAGCCCCAGCATTTT.

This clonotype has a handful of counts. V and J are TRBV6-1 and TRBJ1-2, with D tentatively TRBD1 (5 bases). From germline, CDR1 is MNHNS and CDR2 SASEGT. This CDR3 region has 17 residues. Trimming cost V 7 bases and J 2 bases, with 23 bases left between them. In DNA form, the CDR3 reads TGTGCCAGCACCTATCCCCTCGGGGGAAGTTCCAACTATGGCTACACCTTC. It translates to CASTYPLGGSSNYGYTF.

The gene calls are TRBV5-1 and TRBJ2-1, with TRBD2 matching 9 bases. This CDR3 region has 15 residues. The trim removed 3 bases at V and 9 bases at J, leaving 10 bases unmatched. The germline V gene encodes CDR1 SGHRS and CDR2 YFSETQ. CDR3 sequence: CASSYLASGIGEQFF. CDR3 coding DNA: TGCGCCAGCAGCTACCTCGCTAGCGGGATAGGTGAGCAGTTCTTC.

The CDR3 spells CSARDSTSGRGNEQFF. CDR3 in DNA: TGCAGTGCTAGAGATTCGACTAGCGGGAGAGGCAATGAGCAGTTCTTC. This chain uses TRBV20-1 with TRBJ2-1; the match to TRBD2 covers 12 bases. The CDR3 covers 16 residues. Looked up from germline, CDR1 is DFQATT and CDR2 is SNEGSKA (reference sequence). V lost 0 bases and J lost 6; bases outside the gene matches: 6.

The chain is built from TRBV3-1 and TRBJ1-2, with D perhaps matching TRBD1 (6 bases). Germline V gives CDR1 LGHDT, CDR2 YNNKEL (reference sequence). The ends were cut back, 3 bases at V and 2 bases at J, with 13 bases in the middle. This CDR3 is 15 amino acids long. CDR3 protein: CASSQTSGANYGYTF. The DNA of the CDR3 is TGTGCCAGCAGCCAGACCTCAGGGGCAAACTATGGCTACACCTTC. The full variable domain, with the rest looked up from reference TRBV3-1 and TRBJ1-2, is DTAVSQTPKYLVTQMGNDKSIKCEQNLGHDTMYWYKQDSKKFLKIMFSYNNKELIINETVPNRFSPKSPDKAHLNLHINSLELGDSAVYFCASSQTSGANYGYTFGSGTRLTVV.

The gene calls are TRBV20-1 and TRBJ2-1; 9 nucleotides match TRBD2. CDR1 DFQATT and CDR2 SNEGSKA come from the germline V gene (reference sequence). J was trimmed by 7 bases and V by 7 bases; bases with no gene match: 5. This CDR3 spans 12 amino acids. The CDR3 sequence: CSVQREDNEQFF. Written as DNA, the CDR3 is TGCAGTGTGCAGCGGGAGGATAATGAGCAGTTCTTC.

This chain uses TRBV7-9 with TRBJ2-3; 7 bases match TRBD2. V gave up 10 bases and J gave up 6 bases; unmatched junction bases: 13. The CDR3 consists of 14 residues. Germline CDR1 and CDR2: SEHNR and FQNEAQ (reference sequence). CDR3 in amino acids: CATTWRESLDTQYF. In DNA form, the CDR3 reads TGTGCCACTACGTGGCGGGAGAGTTTGGATACGCAGTATTTT.

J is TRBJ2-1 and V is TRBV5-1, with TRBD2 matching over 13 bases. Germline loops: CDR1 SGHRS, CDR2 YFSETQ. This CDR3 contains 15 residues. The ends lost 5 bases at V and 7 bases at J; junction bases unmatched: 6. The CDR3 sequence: CASRDGTSGVNEQFF. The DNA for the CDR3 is TGCGCCAGCAGAGACGGGACTAGCGGGGTGAATGAGCAGTTCTTC.

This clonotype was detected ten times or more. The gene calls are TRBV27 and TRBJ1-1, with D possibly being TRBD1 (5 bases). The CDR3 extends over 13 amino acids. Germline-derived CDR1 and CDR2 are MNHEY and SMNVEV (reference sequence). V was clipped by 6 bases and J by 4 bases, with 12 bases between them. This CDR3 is CASSLGRGTEAFF. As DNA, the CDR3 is TGTGCCAGCAGCTTGGGAAGGGGCACTGAAGCTTTCTTT.

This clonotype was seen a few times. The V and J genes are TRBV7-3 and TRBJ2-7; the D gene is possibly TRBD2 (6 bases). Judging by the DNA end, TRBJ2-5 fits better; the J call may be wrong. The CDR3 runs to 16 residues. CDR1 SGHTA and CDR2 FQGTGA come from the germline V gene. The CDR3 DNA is TGTGCCAGCAGCTTAAACGGGAGAAATAATCAAGAGACCCAGTACTTC. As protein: CASSLNGRNNQETQYF.

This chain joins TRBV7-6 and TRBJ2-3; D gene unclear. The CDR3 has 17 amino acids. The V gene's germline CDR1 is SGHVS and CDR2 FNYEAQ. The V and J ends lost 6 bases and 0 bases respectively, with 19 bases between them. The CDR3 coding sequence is TGTGCCAGCAGGGGCCGGGCTGTCCAGCGTAGCACAGATACGCAGTATTTT. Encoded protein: CASRGRAVQRSTDTQYF. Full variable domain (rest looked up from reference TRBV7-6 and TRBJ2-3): GAGVSQSPRYKVTKRGQDVALRCDPISGHVSLYWYRQALGQGPEFLTYFNYEAQQDKSGLPNDRFSAERPEGSISTLTIQRTEQRDSAMYRCASRGRAVQRSTDTQYFGPGTRLTVL.

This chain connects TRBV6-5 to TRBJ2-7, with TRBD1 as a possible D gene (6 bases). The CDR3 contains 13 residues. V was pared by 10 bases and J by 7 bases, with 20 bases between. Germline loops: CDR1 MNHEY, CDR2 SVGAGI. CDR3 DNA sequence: TGTGCCACGACGAGGCACAGAGGGGGTGAGCAGTACTTC. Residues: CATTRHRGGEQYF.